This TCR beta chain was sequenced in a study of Graves' ophthalmopathy and Graves' hyperthyroidism. Study-level points and caveats: In separating ophthalmopathy from stable hyperthyroidism, a 13-signature model achieved about 91% sensitivity and 65% to 84% specificity.

CDR3 size: 14 residues. Germline V lookup: CDR1 ENHRY, CDR2 SYGVKD. This clonotype occurred once. What it recognizes is unknown. The junction shows a germline mismatch at one end, possibly a read error. Lactation, pregnancy, uncontrolled infections and other autoimmune diseases were all grounds for excluding patients. Beta-chain TCR CDR3 regions were amplified from RNA transcripts. Amplification began with first-round RT-PCR using HTBI primers, then second-round multiplex PCR was performed. TCRdb processed the multiplex PCR reads anew with MiXCR; each CDR3 protein has one entry. The data show about 500,000 distinct CDR3 sequences, 35% to 45% seen once.

The sequencing sample was made of peripheral blood or thyroid tissue (not recorded which). This clonotype was sampled from an adult man with Graves' hyperthyroidism. V is TRBV10-3 and J is TRBJ2-6; D ambiguous. The CDR3 is CASSYSLLANVLTF. In DNA, the CDR3 is TGTGCCAGCAGTTACTCGCTGTTGGCCAACGTCCTGACTTTC.